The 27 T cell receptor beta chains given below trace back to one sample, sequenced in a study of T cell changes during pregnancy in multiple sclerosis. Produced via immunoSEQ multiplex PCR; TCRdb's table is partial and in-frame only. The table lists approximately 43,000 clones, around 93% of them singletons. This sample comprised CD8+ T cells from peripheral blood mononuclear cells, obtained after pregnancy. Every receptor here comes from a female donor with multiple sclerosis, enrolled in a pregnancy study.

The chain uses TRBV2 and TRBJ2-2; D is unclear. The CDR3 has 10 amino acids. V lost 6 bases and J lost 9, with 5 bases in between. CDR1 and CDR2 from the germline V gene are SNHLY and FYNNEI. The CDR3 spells CASRRRELFF. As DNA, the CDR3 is TGTGCCAGCAGGAGGCGGGAGCTGTTTTTT. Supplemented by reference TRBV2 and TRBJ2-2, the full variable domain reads EPEVTQTPSHQVTQMGQEVILRCVPISNHLYFYWYRQILGQKVEFLVSFYNNEISEKSEIFDDQFSVERPDGSNFTLKIRSTKLEDSAMYFCASRRRELFFGEGSRLTVL.

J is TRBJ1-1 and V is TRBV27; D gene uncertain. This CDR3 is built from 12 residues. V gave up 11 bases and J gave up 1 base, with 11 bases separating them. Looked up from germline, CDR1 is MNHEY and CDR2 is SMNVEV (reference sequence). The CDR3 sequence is CAVHLTNTEAFF. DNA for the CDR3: TGTGCCGTACACCTTACGAACACTGAAGCTTTCTTT.

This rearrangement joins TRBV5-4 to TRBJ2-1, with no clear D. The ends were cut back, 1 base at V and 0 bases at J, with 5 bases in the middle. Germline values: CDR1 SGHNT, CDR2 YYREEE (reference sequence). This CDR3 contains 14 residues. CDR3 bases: TGTGCCAGCAGCTTGTCGAGCTCCTACAATGAGCAGTTCTTC. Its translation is CASSLSSSYNEQFF.

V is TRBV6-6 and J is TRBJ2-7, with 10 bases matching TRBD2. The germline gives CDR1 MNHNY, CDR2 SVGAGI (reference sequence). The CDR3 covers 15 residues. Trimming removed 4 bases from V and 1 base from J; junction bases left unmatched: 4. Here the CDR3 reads CASSSKAGGSYEQYF. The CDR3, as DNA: TGTGCCAGCAGTTCTAAAGCGGGAGGGTCCTACGAGCAGTACTTC.

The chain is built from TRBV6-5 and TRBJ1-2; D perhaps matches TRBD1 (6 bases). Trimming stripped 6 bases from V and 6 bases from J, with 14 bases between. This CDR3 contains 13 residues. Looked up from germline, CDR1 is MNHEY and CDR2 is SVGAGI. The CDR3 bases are TGTGCCAGCAGCTTTACAGGGTTCGATGGCTACACCTTC. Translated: CASSFTGFDGYTF.

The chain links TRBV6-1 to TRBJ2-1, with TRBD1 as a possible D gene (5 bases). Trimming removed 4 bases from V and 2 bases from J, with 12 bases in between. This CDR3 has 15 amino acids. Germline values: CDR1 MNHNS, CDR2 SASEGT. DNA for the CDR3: TGTGCCAGCAGTGTCAAAGGGGAAGCCTACAATGAGCAGTTCTTC. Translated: CASSVKGEAYNEQFF.

The DNA for the CDR3 is TGTGCCAGCAGCGCCGGAGGGGGCACGGGGAATGAGCAGTTCTTC. Its protein is CASSAGGGTGNEQFF. V and J are TRBV9 and TRBJ2-1; TRBD1 might be the D (7 bases). CDR3 length equals 15 residues. V lost 3 bases and J lost 7, with 17 bases in between. The germline V gene encodes CDR1 SGDLS and CDR2 YYNGEE.

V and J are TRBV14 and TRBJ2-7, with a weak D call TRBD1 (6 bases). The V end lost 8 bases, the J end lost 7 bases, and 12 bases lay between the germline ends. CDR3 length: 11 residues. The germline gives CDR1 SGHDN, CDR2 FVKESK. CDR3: CASSRGLEQYF. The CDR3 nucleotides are TGTGCCAGCTCCAGGGGTTTGGAGCAGTACTTC.

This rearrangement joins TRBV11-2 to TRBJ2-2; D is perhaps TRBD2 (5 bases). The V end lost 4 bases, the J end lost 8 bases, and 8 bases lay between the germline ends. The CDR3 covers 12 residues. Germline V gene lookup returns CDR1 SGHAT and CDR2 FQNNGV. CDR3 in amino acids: CASSSSGGELFF. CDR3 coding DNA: TGTGCCAGCAGCTCCTCGGGGGGGGAGCTGTTTTTT.

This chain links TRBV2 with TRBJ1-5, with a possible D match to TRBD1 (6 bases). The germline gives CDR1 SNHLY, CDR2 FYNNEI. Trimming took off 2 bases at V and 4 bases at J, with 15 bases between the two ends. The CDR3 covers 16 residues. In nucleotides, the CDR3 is TGTGCCAGCAGTGAATATCCGGACAGCATTAATCAGCCCCAGCATTTT. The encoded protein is CASSEYPDSINQPQHF. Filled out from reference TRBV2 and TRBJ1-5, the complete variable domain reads EPEVTQTPSHQVTQMGQEVILRCVPISNHLYFYWYRQILGQKVEFLVSFYNNEISEKSEIFDDQFSVERPDGSNFTLKIRSTKLEDSAMYFCASSEYPDSINQPQHFGDGTRLSIL.

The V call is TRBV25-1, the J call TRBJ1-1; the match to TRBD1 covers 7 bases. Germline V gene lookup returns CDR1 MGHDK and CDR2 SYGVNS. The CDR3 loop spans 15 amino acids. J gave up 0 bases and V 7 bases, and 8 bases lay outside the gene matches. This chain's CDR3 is CASTGQPYMNTEAFF. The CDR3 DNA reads TGTGCCAGCACGGGACAGCCTTACATGAACACTGAAGCTTTCTTT. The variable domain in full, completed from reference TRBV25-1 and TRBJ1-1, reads EADIYQTPRYLVIGTGKKITLECSQTMGHDKMYWYQQDPGMELHLIHYSYGVNSTEKGDLSSESTVSRIRTEHFPLTLESARPSHTSQYLCASTGQPYMNTEAFFGQGTRLTVV.

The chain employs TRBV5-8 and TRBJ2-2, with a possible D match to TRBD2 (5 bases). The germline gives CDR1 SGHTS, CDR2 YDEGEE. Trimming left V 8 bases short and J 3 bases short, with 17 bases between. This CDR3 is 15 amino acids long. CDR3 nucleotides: TGTGCCAGTACCGGACTTATCGCGGACACCGGGGAGCTGTTTTTT. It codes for CASTGLIADTGELFF.

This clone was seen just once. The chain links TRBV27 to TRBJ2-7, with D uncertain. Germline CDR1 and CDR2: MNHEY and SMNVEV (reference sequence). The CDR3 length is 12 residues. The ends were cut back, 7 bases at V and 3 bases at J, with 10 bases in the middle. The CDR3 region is CASTGSHYEQYF. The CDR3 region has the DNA TGTGCCAGCACCGGGTCTCACTACGAGCAGTACTTC.

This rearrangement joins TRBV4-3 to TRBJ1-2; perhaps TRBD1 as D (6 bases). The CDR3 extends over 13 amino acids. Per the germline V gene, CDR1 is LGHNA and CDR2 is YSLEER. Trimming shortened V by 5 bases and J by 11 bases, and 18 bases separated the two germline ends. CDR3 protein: CASSSRGGVGYTF. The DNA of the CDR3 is TGCGCCAGCAGCTCTCGCGGGGGCGTTGGGTACACCTTC.

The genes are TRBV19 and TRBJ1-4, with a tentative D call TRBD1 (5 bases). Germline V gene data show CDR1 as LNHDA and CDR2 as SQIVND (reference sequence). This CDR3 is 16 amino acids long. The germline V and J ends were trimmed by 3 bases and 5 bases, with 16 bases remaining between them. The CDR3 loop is CASSIPLGEANEKLFF. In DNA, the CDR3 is TGTGCCAGTAGTATCCCCCTAGGGGAGGCGAATGAAAAACTGTTTTTT.

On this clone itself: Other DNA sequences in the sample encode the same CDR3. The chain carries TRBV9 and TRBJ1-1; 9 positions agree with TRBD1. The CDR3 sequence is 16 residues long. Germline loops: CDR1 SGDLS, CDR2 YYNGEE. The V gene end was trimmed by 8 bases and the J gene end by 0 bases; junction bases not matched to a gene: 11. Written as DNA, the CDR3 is TGTGCCAGTAGCTCTCGGACAGGGGAGGTGAACACTGAAGCTTTCTTT. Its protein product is CASSSRTGEVNTEAFF.

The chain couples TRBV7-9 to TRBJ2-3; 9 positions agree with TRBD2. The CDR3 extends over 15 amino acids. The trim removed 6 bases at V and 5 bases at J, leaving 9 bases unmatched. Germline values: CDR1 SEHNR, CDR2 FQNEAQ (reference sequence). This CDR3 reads CASSMGASGEDTQYF. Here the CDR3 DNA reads TGTGCCAGCAGTATGGGGGCTAGCGGGGAAGATACGCAGTATTTT.

In DNA, the CDR3 is TGTGCCAGCAGTTTCATAGGGGATAGCAATCAGCCCCAGCATTTT. It encodes CASSFIGDSNQPQHF. The J gene is TRBJ1-5, the V gene TRBV28, with D tentatively TRBD1 (5 bases). Trimming cost V 3 bases and J 0 bases, with 9 bases left between them. The CDR3 contains 15 residues. Germline V gives CDR1 MDHEN, CDR2 SYDVKM. Together with reference TRBV28 and TRBJ1-5, the CDR3 gives the full variable domain: DVKVTQSSRYLVKRTGEKVFLECVQDMDHENMFWYRQDPGLGLRLIYFSYDVKMKEKGDIPEGYSVSREKKERFSLILESASTNQTSMYLCASSFIGDSNQPQHFGDGTRLSIL.

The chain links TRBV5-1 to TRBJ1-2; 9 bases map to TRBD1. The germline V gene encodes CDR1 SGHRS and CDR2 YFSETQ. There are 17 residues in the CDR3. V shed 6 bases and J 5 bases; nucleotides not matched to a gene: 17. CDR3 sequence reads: CASMGPGTGSMNYGYTF. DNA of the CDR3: TGCGCCAGCATGGGACCCGGGACAGGGAGTATGAATTATGGCTACACCTTC.

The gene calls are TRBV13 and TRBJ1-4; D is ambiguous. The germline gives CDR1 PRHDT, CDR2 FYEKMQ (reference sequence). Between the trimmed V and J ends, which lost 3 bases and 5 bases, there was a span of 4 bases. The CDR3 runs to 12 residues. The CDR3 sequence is CASSLQNEKLFF. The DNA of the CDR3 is TGTGCCAGCAGCTTGCAGAATGAAAAACTGTTTTTT. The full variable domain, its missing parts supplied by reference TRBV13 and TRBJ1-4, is AAGVIQSPRHLIKEKRETATLKCYPIPRHDTVYWYQQGPGQDPQFLISFYEKMQSDKGSIPDRFSAQQFSDYHSELNMSSLELGDSALYFCASSLQNEKLFFGSGTQLSVL.

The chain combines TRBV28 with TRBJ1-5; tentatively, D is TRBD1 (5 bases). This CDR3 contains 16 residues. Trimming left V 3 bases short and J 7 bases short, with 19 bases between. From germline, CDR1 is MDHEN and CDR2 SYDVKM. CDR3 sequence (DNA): TGTGCCAGCAGTTTTCGCCTTAGGGGTCTCGGACAGCCCCAGCATTTT. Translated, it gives CASSFRLRGLGQPQHF.

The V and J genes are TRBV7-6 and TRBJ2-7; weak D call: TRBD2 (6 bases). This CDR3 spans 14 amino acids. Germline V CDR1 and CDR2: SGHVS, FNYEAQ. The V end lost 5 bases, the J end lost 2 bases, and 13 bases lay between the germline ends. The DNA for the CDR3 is TGTGCCAGCAGCCGTGCGGGGACCACCTACGAGCAGTACTTC. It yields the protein CASSRAGTTYEQYF.

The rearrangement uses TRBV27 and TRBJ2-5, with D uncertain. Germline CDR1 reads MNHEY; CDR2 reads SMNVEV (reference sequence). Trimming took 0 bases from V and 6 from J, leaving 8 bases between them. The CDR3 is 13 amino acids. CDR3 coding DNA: TGTGCCAGCAGTTTATCGGAGAGGAAGACCCAGTACTTC. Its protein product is CASSLSERKTQYF.

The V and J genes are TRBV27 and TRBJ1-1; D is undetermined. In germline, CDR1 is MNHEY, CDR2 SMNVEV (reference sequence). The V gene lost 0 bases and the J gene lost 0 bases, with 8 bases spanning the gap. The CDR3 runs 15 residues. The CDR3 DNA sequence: TGTGCCAGCAGTTTATCACCCTATTTGAACACTGAAGCTTTCTTT. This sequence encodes CASSLSPYLNTEAFF.

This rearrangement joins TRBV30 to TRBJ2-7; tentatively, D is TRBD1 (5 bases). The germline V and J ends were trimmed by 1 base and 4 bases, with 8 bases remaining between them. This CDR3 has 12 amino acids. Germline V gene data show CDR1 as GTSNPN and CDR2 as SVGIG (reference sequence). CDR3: CAWSEGIYEQYF. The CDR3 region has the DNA TGTGCCTGGAGTGAGGGGATTTACGAGCAGTACTTC.

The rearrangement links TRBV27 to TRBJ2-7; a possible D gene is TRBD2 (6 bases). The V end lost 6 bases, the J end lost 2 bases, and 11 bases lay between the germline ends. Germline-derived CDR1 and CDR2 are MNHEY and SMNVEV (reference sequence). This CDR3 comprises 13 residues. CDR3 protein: CASSRRGPYEQYF. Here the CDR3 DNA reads TGTGCCAGCAGCCGGCGGGGTCCCTACGAGCAGTACTTC.

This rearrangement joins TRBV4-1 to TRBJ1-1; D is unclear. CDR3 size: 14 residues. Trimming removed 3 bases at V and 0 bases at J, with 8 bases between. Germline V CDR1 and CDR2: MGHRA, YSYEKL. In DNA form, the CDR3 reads TGCGCCAGCAGCCAGATCCGGTTGAACACTGAAGCTTTCTTT. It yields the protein CASSQIRLNTEAFF.